This TCR beta chain stems from a study of CD8 T cells in ankylosing spondylitis. This clonotype showed up many times. Its antigen is undetermined. Whole-study results and caveats: In ankylosing spondylitis patients, matched synovial fluid reportedly showed significant enrichment of disease-linked clones. There was a TCR beta motif, made of roughly eight highly homologous variants, that appeared characteristic of ankylosing spondylitis blood. Reports of some motif variants in reactive arthritis synovial fluid and blood predate this one. Disease-linked clones had a CD8+ phenotype and relatively low frequency in peripheral blood.

V lost 10 bases and J lost 6, with 10 bases in between. The CDR3 has 11 amino acids. Germline V lookup: CDR1 SEHNR, CDR2 FQNEAQ (reference sequence). TCRdb analysed the 5' RACE reads with MiXCR anew, one entry per CDR3 protein. The repertoire holds more than 150,000 distinct CDR3 sequences, with over 15% as singletons. The receptor was isolated from a male donor aged 10-35 years with ankylosing spondylitis or in good health (not recorded which). The chain employs TRBV7-9 and TRBJ2-1, with D possibly matching TRBD2 (5 bases). The material sequenced was blood, either unsorted or a sorted T cell fraction (not recorded which). The CDR3 here is CAIRRGNEQFF. The CDR3, as DNA: TGTGCCATCCGCCGGGGCAATGAGCAGTTCTTC.